This TCR beta chain was retrieved from a study of post-analysis software for immune sequencing data. Study background: Included courses were relapsing-remitting and secondary progressive multiple sclerosis; progressive-relapsing multiple sclerosis was also included.

Sequencing libraries made from TCR beta cDNA carried unique molecular identifiers. About 500,000 cDNA molecules were obtained per 1 to 10 million input T cells. TCRdb reprocessed the PCR reads with MiXCR, giving one entry per CDR3 protein. The table includes about 770,000 distinct CDR3 sequences, roughly 46% detected once. The CDR3 spans 13 residues. The sample holds a few counts of this clonotype. What it binds is not known. Study findings and constraints: Under F measure analysis, samples from one preparation batch co-clustered strongly. TRBV segments more frequent in patients than in controls numbered about 5 and included TRBV5-6, TRBV5-1 and TRBV20-1. Controls' normalized Chao1 diversity significantly exceeded that of multiple sclerosis patients.

This receptor was taken from a girl aged 5-17 years with multiple sclerosis. The J gene is TRBJ2-4, the V gene TRBV12-3 or TRBV12-4, with D possibly called TRBD1 or TRBD2 (5 bases each). The DNA end favors TRBJ2-7, so the J call may be wrong. The sequencing input was blood. Here the CDR3 reads CASRWDGVYEQYF. DNA of the CDR3: TGTGCCAGCAGGTGGGACGGGGTCTACGAGCAGTACTTC.